Listed below are T cell receptor beta chains from one sample, sequenced in a study of CD8 T cells in ankylosing spondylitis. TCRdb re-analysed the 5' RACE reads in MiXCR, keeping a single row per CDR3 protein. The sample consists of some 130,000 distinct CDR3 sequences, roughly 13% of them appearing once. The sample taken for sequencing was blood, either unsorted or a sorted T cell fraction (not recorded which). The source is a female donor with ankylosing spondylitis or in good health (not recorded which). Both conserved end residues are part of each CDR3. A D gene is named only where the DNA matches it firmly. The size of a clone is reported for some rows only, either as once, few or many, or as a class for expanded clones.

TRBV7-7	TRBJ2-3	.	many	TGTGCTAGCAGCGCCGGGACTTCAATCACAGATACGCAGTATTTT	CASSAGTSITDTQYF
TRBV5-8	TRBJ1-3	.	few	TGTGCCAGCGGCAGTAGGGAGAAAGGAAACACCATATATTTT	CASGSREKGNTIYF
TRBV28	TRBJ2-7	.	few	TGTGCCAGCGCCACGACAGACGGGCAGTACTTC	CASATTDGQYF
TRBV5-1	TRBJ2-2	TRBD2	few	TGCGCCAGCAGCTTGACCAGCGGGGGGTCCACCGGGGAGCTGTTTTTT	CASSLTSGGSTGELFF
TRBV5-1	TRBJ1-4	TRBD1	.	TGCGCCAGCAGCCCATCGGCCGGGACAGGGAAGAATTTT	CASSPSAGTGKNF
TRBV7-3	TRBJ2-5	.	many	TGTGCCAGCAGCTTAAGGGTCCAAGAGACCCAGTACTTC	CASSLRVQETQYF
TRBV5-1	TRBJ2-1	TRBD2	many	TGCGCCAGCAGCTTGGCCGGTGGTAGCGGGGCCTCGGGGGAGCAGTTCTTC	CASSLAGGSGASGEQFF
TRBV5-1	TRBJ2-7	TRBD1	few	TGCGCCAGCAGCTTGGCGCGACAGGGTTTCTACGAGCAGTACTTC	CASSLARQGFYEQYF
TRBV6-5	TRBJ2-7	.	.	TGTGCCAGCAGTTACCGACCGGGATCGCTCGAGCAGTACTTC	CASSYRPGSLEQYF
TRBV3-1	TRBJ1-2	.	many	TGTGCCAGCAGCCAAGAAGGGGGGCCTTCGTATGGCTACACCTTC	CASSQEGGPSYGYTF
TRBV10-1	TRBJ2-1	TRBD2	many	TGCGCCAGCAGTGAGGGGACTAGCGGGAGGGCCTACTACAATGAGCAGTTCTTC	CASSEGTSGRAYYNEQFF
TRBV7-9	TRBJ1-1	TRBD1	few	TGTGCCAGCAGCTTTAGTTACAGGGGGTCCAACACTGAAGCTTTCTTT	CASSFSYRGSNTEAFF
TRBV5-1	TRBJ2-1	TRBD1	.	TGCGCCAGCAGCTTGTTACAGGGGCGGTACAATGAGCAGTTCTTC	CASSLLQGRYNEQFF
TRBV5-1	TRBJ1-2	TRBD1	.	TGCGCCAGCAGCTCGGGACAGGGAAACTATGGCTACACCTTC	CASSSGQGNYGYTF
TRBV7-2	TRBJ2-1	TRBD2	.	TGTGCCAGCAGCTTAGCTATCCTAGCGGGGGGGCCGAACTACAATGAGCAGTTCTTC	CASSLAILAGGPNYNEQFF
TRBV29-1	TRBJ2-3	.	many	TGCAGCGTTCCACTCACCACAGATACGCAGTATTTT	CSVPLTTDTQYF